Listed below are T cell receptor beta chains from one sample, sequenced in a study of cytomegalovirus exposure and HLA in healthy donors. This table comes from immunoSEQ multiplex PCR, and its TCRdb copy is limited to in-frame clones, with some not included. The data show about 79,000 clones, roughly 93% seen once. Sequencing was carried out using PBMCs. The receptors shown here come from a woman aged 25 to 45 in good health and CMV-seronegative. Both conserved end residues are part of each CDR3. D genes are given only for firm matches. Part of the rows lack a size; the others show once, few, many or a class for expanded clones.

CDR3nt: TGTGCCAGCAGCCCGGGAGACAGGGGCTATACCAACACTGAAGCTTTCTTT; CDR3aa: CASSPGDRGYTNTEAFF; j_gene: TRBJ1-1; abundance: .; d_gene: TRBD1; v_gene: TRBV5-6
CDR3nt: TGTGCCAGTAGTTTACTAGCGGCGTCCTACAATGAGCAGTTCTTC; CDR3aa: CASSLLAASYNEQFF; j_gene: TRBJ2-1; abundance: .; d_gene: TRBD2; v_gene: TRBV19
CDR3nt: TGTGCTAGTGGTTTGGGTTACAGAGTCAATCAGCCCCAGCATTTT; CDR3aa: CASGLGYRVNQPQHF; j_gene: TRBJ1-5; abundance: .; d_gene: .; v_gene: TRBV12-5
CDR3nt: TGTGCCAGCAGCCGCGGACTAGCGGGGGGGAGGGAGACCCAGTACTTC; CDR3aa: CASSRGLAGGRETQYF; j_gene: TRBJ2-5; abundance: .; d_gene: TRBD2; v_gene: TRBV7-2
CDR3nt: TGCGCCAGCAGCCCACGGGACAGAGATTCACCCCTCCACTTT; CDR3aa: CASSPRDRDSPLHF; j_gene: TRBJ1-6; abundance: few; d_gene: TRBD1; v_gene: TRBV5-1
CDR3nt: TGTGCCTGGAGTCCAAACTTCGGAGTTCGCTATGGCTACACCTTC; CDR3aa: CAWSPNFGVRYGYTF; j_gene: TRBJ1-2; abundance: .; d_gene: .; v_gene: TRBV30
CDR3nt: TGTGCCAGCAGTTCCTTTTACGAGCAGTACTTC; CDR3aa: CASSSFYEQYF; j_gene: TRBJ2-7; abundance: .; d_gene: .; v_gene: TRBV28
CDR3nt: TGTGCCAGCAGCATCACTAGACCCCAACTCCAAGAGACCCAGTACTTC; CDR3aa: CASSITRPQLQETQYF; j_gene: TRBJ2-5; abundance: .; d_gene: .; v_gene: TRBV7-9
CDR3nt: TGTGCCAGTAGTATAGGGAAGACAGGGACCCAAGAGACCCAGTACTTC; CDR3aa: CASSIGKTGTQETQYF; j_gene: TRBJ2-5; abundance: .; d_gene: TRBD1; v_gene: TRBV19
CDR3nt: TGTGCCAGCAGTTACTCGATTTCTGCAGGCTACGAGCAGTACTTC; CDR3aa: CASSYSISAGYEQYF; j_gene: TRBJ2-7; abundance: .; d_gene: .; v_gene: TRBV6-6
CDR3nt: TGTGCCAGCAGTAAATGGGACAGGGACTATGGCTACACCTTC; CDR3aa: CASSKWDRDYGYTF; j_gene: TRBJ1-2; abundance: .; d_gene: TRBD1; v_gene: TRBV28
CDR3nt: TGTGCCTGGAGTCGGGGGGCCTACGAGCAGTACTTC; CDR3aa: CAWSRGAYEQYF; j_gene: TRBJ2-7; abundance: once; d_gene: TRBD2; v_gene: TRBV30
CDR3nt: TGTGCCAGCAGTTACGGGGACAGGGAGGGAAACACCATATATTTT; CDR3aa: CASSYGDREGNTIYF; j_gene: TRBJ1-3; abundance: once; d_gene: TRBD1; v_gene: TRBV6-6
CDR3nt: TGTGCCTGGCAAGACAGGGCGAAACCCACGAACACCGGGGAGCTGTTTTTT; CDR3aa: CAWQDRAKPTNTGELFF; j_gene: TRBJ2-2; abundance: .; d_gene: TRBD1; v_gene: TRBV30
CDR3nt: TGTGCCATCAGTGAGTCTGAGTTCACTGAAGCTTTCTTT; CDR3aa: CAISESEFTEAFF; j_gene: TRBJ1-1; abundance: .; d_gene: .; v_gene: TRBV10-3
CDR3nt: TGTGCCAGCAGCTTAGGCAGCGGCCCGGGCGGGGAGCTGTTTTTT; CDR3aa: CASSLGSGPGGELFF; j_gene: TRBJ2-2; abundance: .; d_gene: .; v_gene: TRBV7-9
CDR3nt: TGTGCCTGGAGCAGGGAGGTTTACAATGAGCAGTTCTTC; CDR3aa: CAWSREVYNEQFF; j_gene: TRBJ2-1; abundance: .; d_gene: .; v_gene: TRBV30
CDR3nt: TGTGCCAGCAGCTCCCCACAAAAAGACAGCTATTCCACCTACGAGCAGTACTTC; CDR3aa: CASSSPQKDSYSTYEQYF; j_gene: TRBJ2-7; abundance: .; d_gene: .; v_gene: TRBV5-5
CDR3nt: TGTGCCAGCAGTTTCCTGGACAGGGTGACGTGGCAGCCCCAGCATTTT; CDR3aa: CASSFLDRVTWQPQHF; j_gene: TRBJ1-5; abundance: .; d_gene: TRBD1; v_gene: TRBV28
CDR3nt: TGTGCCAGCAGTCCCCGGACACCCGGAAACACCATATATTTT; CDR3aa: CASSPRTPGNTIYF; j_gene: TRBJ1-3; abundance: .; d_gene: .; v_gene: TRBV9
CDR3nt: TGCGCCAGCGGACTAGCGGGAGGGATCTACGAGCAGTACTTC; CDR3aa: CASGLAGGIYEQYF; j_gene: TRBJ2-7; abundance: .; d_gene: TRBD2; v_gene: TRBV5-1
CDR3nt: TGTGCCAGCAGCGAGGACAGGGGCACAGATACGCAGTATTTT; CDR3aa: CASSEDRGTDTQYF; j_gene: TRBJ2-3; abundance: few; d_gene: TRBD1; v_gene: TRBV5-6